The rows below give T cell receptor beta chains drawn from one sample of a study of cytomegalovirus exposure and HLA in healthy donors. The method was immunoSEQ multiplex PCR; TCRdb's version includes in-frame clones alone and lacks a portion of them. The listing contains under 200,000 clones. Input material: PBMCs. These receptors originate from a young woman in good health and CMV-seropositive. CDR3s include the opening cysteine and the closing phenylalanine or tryptophan. The D gene is left open where the match is weak.

TRBJ1-4 TRBV2 TRBD1 TGTGCCAGCAGCGGGACAGGGCAAGAAAAACTGTTTTTT CASSGTGQEKLFF
TRBJ2-1 TRBV4-3 . TGCGCCAGCAGCCAAGAGGCTGGTCATGTGGACAATGAGCAGTTCTTC CASSQEAGHVDNEQFF
TRBJ2-7 TRBV5-1 TRBD2 TGCGCCAGCAGCGTTGGGACTAGCGGGCTTTCCTACGAGCAGTACTTC CASSVGTSGLSYEQYF
TRBJ1-2 TRBV5-4 . TGTGCCAGCAGCAGTGGGGCAGGGGTAGTGAACTATGGCTACACCTTC CASSSGAGVVNYGYTF
TRBJ2-7 TRBV5-6 . TGTGCCAGCAGCTTGGTGACAGGTCGGTACGAGCAGTACTTC CASSLVTGRYEQYF
TRBJ2-7 TRBV19 TRBD2 TGTGCCAGTAGCCATAGGGGTCTAGCGGGAGGTAATTACGAGCAGTACTTC CASSHRGLAGGNYEQYF
TRBJ2-3 TRBV7-2 TRBD2 TGTGCCAGCAGCTTTGCTAGCGGGGGCACAGATACGCAGTATTTT CASSFASGGTDTQYF
TRBJ1-1 TRBV5-4 . TGTGCCAGCAGCCCCGGGGGAACTGAAGCTTTCTTT CASSPGGTEAFF
TRBJ1-4 TRBV9 . TGTGCCAGCAGCGTACGGGGTGATTCTGCGACAGGAGATGAAAAACTGTTTTTT CASSVRGDSATGDEKLFF
TRBJ1-1 TRBV19 . TGTGCCAGTAGTGTACGATCCCGGAGGAAGAACACTGAAGCTTTCTTT CASSVRSRRKNTEAFF
TRBJ1-5 TRBV2 . TGTGCCAGCAGTGATAGGGGATTAACTTCCTTAAATCAGCCCCAGCATTTT CASSDRGLTSLNQPQHF
TRBJ1-5 TRBV6-5 TRBD1 TGTGCCAGCAGGAAGGGGACAGCAATATATCAGCCCCAGCATTTT CASRKGTAIYQPQHF
TRBJ1-4 TRBV19 . TGTGCCAGTAGGGGTGACATTGTTAATGAAAAACTGTTTTTT CASRGDIVNEKLFF
TRBJ2-5 TRBV10-3 TRBD1 TGTGCCATCAGTGTAGGGGGCGGGGAGACCCAGTACTTC CAISVGGGETQYF
TRBJ2-1 TRBV4-1 TRBD1 TGCGCCAGCAGCCAACATCCGGGACAGAGTTACAATGAGCAGTTCTTC CASSQHPGQSYNEQFF
TRBJ1-1 TRBV27 TRBD1 TGTGCCAGCAGTAGACAGGGGCCGAACACTGAAGCTTTCTTT CASSRQGPNTEAFF
TRBJ2-5 TRBV18 TRBD1 TGTGCCAGCTCACCAGTCGGGACAGGGGGCTCCGCGGAGACCCAGTACTTC CASSPVGTGGSAETQYF
TRBJ2-1 TRBV29-1 . TGCAGCGTTGAAGGGGTCTTTTTTCCGGAGGACCCCTACAATGAGCAGTTCTTC CSVEGVFFPEDPYNEQFF
TRBJ2-1 TRBV6-5 TRBD2 TGTGCCAGCAGCCCCGAGCGGGGAGACTACAATGAGCAGTTCTTC CASSPERGDYNEQFF